These T cell receptor beta chains were read from a single sample in a study of early T cells in non-severe SARS-CoV-2 infection. TCRdb fed the 5' RACE reads into MiXCR, producing one record per CDR3 protein. Here the sample spans tens of thousands of distinct CDR3 sequences, more than 12% being singletons. Source: whole blood, taken at baseline. All receptors derive from an adult who was a healthcare worker with PCR-confirmed SARS-CoV-2 infection or an uninfected control (not recorded which). The CDR3 runs from the conserved cysteine through the conserved F or W. Each record gives: D gene, clone size, J gene, V gene, CDR3 length, CDR3 protein, CDR3 DNA. The D gene is left open where the match is weak. The size entry is marked missing in some rows and otherwise reads once, few, many or a size class.

.,once,TRBJ2-7,TRBV3-1,11,CASSRTDEQYF,TGTGCCAGCAGCCGGACGGACGAGCAGTACTTC
TRBD2,.,TRBJ2-3,TRBV29-1,14,CSAKTSGRADTQYF,TGCAGCGCGAAGACTAGCGGGAGGGCAGATACGCAGTATTTT
.,.,TRBJ2-5,TRBV7-9,12,CASSLSEETQYF,TGTGCCAGCAGCTTGTCTGAAGAGACCCAGTACTTC
.,.,TRBJ2-1,TRBV27,17,CASTKRGGGRDYNEQFF,TGTGCCAGCACCAAGAGGGGGGGAGGGCGTGACTACAATGAGCAGTTCTTC
TRBD1,many,TRBJ2-7,TRBV29-1,13,CSVGGQTSYEQYF,TGCAGCGTTGGGGGACAGACATCCTACGAGCAGTACTTC
.,few,TRBJ2-1,TRBV7-3,12,CASSLPGSEQFF,TGTGCCAGCAGCTTACCAGGGAGTGAGCAGTTCTTC
.,few,TRBJ2-3,TRBV15,15,CATSSGQYKSDTQYF,TGTGCCACCAGCAGCGGACAGTATAAGTCAGATACGCAGTATTTT
TRBD1,many,TRBJ2-7,TRBV28,13,CASSFPDRGGRDF,TGTGCCAGCAGTTTCCCGGACAGGGGGGGTCGGGACTTC
.,few,TRBJ1-6,TRBV6-5,17,CASSYSRSRQGRSPLHF,TGTGCCAGCAGTTACTCGAGGTCGCGGCAGGGAAGATCACCCCTCCACTTT
TRBD2,.,TRBJ2-6,TRBV5-4,18,CASSTSAGVFSGANVLTF,TGTGCCAGCAGCACGTCAGCGGGAGTCTTCTCTGGGGCCAACGTCCTGACTTTC
TRBD2,.,TRBJ2-5,TRBV10-3,15,CAISGGLAGEVTQYF,TGTGCCATCAGTGGGGGACTAGCGGGAGAGGTGACCCAGTACTTC
TRBD2,many,TRBJ2-1,TRBV4-2,14,CASSGGDSYNEQFF,TGTGCCAGCAGCGGGGGGGATAGTTACAATGAGCAGTTCTTC
.,.,TRBJ1-1,TRBV19,13,CASSIRGRTEAFF,TGTGCCAGTAGTATCCGGGGGCGGACTGAAGCTTTCTTT
.,many,TRBJ2-2,TRBV28,14,CASSLGQNTGELFF,TGTGCCAGCAGTTTAGGCCAAAACACCGGGGAGCTGTTTTTT
.,.,TRBJ2-1,TRBV4-1,15,CASSQDSRGDHEQFF,TGCGCCAGCAGCCAAGATAGCAGGGGGGACCATGAGCAGTTCTTC
.,few,TRBJ2-3,TRBV11-1,13,CASSFTGKDTQYF,TGTGCCAGCAGCTTTACGGGGAAAGATACGCAGTATTTT
TRBD1,.,TRBJ1-2,TRBV27,15,CASSSQGQGSYGYTF,TGTGCCAGCAGTTCGCAAGGACAGGGGTCGTATGGCTACACCTTC
.,.,TRBJ2-7,TRBV4-2,13,CASSQDGTYEQYF,TGTGCCAGCAGCCAAGATGGGACCTACGAGCAGTACTTC
TRBD2,few,TRBJ2-7,TRBV27,14,CASSPGTSYYEQYF,TGTGCCAGCAGTCCCGGGACTAGCTATTACGAGCAGTACTTC
.,.,TRBJ1-5,TRBV28,14,CASSLAVSNQPQHF,TGTGCCAGCAGCTTAGCGGTTAGCAATCAGCCCCAGCATTTT
.,many,TRBJ2-7,TRBV3-1,12,CASSQAGYEQYF,TGTGCCAGCAGCCAGGCGGGGTACGAGCAGTACTTC
TRBD2,.,TRBJ2-3,TRBV19,15,CASRALAGGTDTQYF,TGTGCCAGTAGAGCCCTAGCGGGGGGCACAGATACGCAGTATTTT
.,.,TRBJ2-7,TRBV6-5,14,CASSPSGNSYEQYF,TGTGCCAGCAGTCCGAGCGGAAACTCCTACGAGCAGTACTTC
TRBD2,.,TRBJ2-7,TRBV28,13,CASDGSGRSEQYF,TGTGCCAGCGACGGTAGCGGGAGAAGCGAGCAGTACTTC
TRBD2,.,TRBJ2-3,TRBV7-6,15,CASSSLAGPTDTQYF,TGTGCCAGCAGCTCCTTAGCGGGACCCACAGATACGCAGTATTTT
.,few,TRBJ1-5,TRBV20-1,16,CSARSPGPYSNQPQHF,TGCAGTGCTAGATCCCCGGGCCCTTATAGCAATCAGCCCCAGCATTTT
TRBD2,.,TRBJ2-5,TRBV20-1,15,CSARDTSSGGETQYF,TGCAGTGCTAGAGACACTTCTAGCGGTGGGGAGACCCAGTACTTC
TRBD1,.,TRBJ2-1,TRBV5-6,12,CASSRTGQGSFF,TGTGCCAGCAGCCGGACGGGACAGGGGTCGTTCTTC
.,many,TRBJ2-5,TRBV30,12,CAWSVNQETQYF,TGTGCCTGGAGTGTTAATCAAGAGACCCAGTACTTC
.,few,TRBJ1-5,TRBV5-8,12,CASSLRIQPQHF,TGTGCCAGCAGCCTGCGGATCCAGCCCCAGCATTTT
.,few,TRBJ2-1,TRBV27,16,CASSLQSPISYNEQFF,TGTGCCAGCAGTTTACAGTCTCCCATCTCCTACAATGAGCAGTTCTTC
.,few,TRBJ2-1,TRBV18,13,CAAQAERPNEQFF,TGTGCCGCACAAGCAGAGAGACCCAATGAGCAGTTCTTC
.,many,TRBJ1-1,TRBV20-1,13,CSARSGPLLEAFF,TGCAGTGCTAGATCGGGCCCGCTTTTAGAAGCTTTCTTT
.,.,TRBJ2-2,TRBV29-1,14,CSVPTGWNTGELFF,TGCAGCGTTCCAACAGGGTGGAACACCGGGGAGCTGTTTTTT
.,many,TRBJ2-1,TRBV12-3/TRBV12-4,12,CASSFGANEQFF,TGTGCCAGCAGTTTCGGGGCGAATGAGCAGTTCTTC
TRBD1,.,TRBJ2-4,TRBV15,16,CATSRQGAGSKNIQYF,TGTGCCACCAGCAGACAGGGGGCCGGATCCAAAAACATTCAGTACTTC
TRBD2,many,TRBJ2-5,TRBV9,14,CASAPGRVQETQYF,TGTGCCAGCGCCCCCGGGAGGGTCCAAGAGACCCAGTACTTC
TRBD2,.,TRBJ2-1,TRBV20-1,18,CSATGLAGGQISYNEQFF,TGCAGTGCTACTGGACTAGCGGGAGGGCAGATCTCCTACAATGAGCAGTTCTTC
.,.,TRBJ2-3,TRBV5-1,15,CASSSTGGATDTQYF,TGCGCCAGCAGCTCGACCGGGGGCGCAACAGATACGCAGTATTTT
TRBD2,.,TRBJ2-1,TRBV9,16,CTSSPRGRASYNEQFF,TGTACCAGCAGCCCGAGAGGGAGGGCCTCCTACAATGAGCAGTTCTTC
.,.,TRBJ2-7,TRBV7-9,14,CASSLASRSYEQYF,TGTGCCAGCAGCTTAGCTAGCCGATCCTACGAGCAGTACTTC
TRBD2,few,TRBJ2-1,TRBV4-2,18,CASSQTRLAGGPLVGQFF,TGTGCCAGCAGCCAAACCCGACTAGCGGGAGGGCCACTGGTAGGGCAGTTCTTC
.,few,TRBJ1-1,TRBV6-2/TRBV6-3,14,CASSYIGGRAGPFF,TGTGCCAGCAGTTACATCGGGGGGCGGGCCGGACCTTTCTTT
.,.,TRBJ1-5,TRBV4-1,14,CASSQGVSNQPQHF,TGCGCCAGCAGCCAAGGGGTTAGCAATCAGCCCCAGCATTTT
TRBD2,many,TRBJ2-5,TRBV9,14,CASSVGGSPETQYF,TGTGCCAGCAGCGTAGGCGGGAGCCCGGAGACCCAGTACTTC
TRBD1,few,TRBJ2-5,TRBV6-1,13,CASSLTGKETQYF,TGTGCCAGCAGTCTGACAGGGAAGGAGACCCAGTACTTC
.,.,TRBJ2-6,TRBV20-1,18,CSAPVQGTLFRMANVLTF,TGCAGTGCTCCTGTACAGGGGACTCTCTTTCGTATGGCCAACGTCCTGACTTTC
TRBD2,.,TRBJ2-2,TRBV20-1,14,CSASAGGPSGELFF,TGCAGTGCTTCAGCGGGAGGGCCCTCCGGGGAGCTGTTTTTT
.,few,TRBJ2-1,TRBV6-4,14,CASSTSASYNEQFF,TGTGCCAGCAGTACGTCTGCCTCCTACAATGAGCAGTTCTTC
.,.,TRBJ1-6,TRBV11-2,14,CATSKDAYNSPLHF,TGTGCCACCTCTAAGGACGCTTATAATTCACCCCTCCACTTT
TRBD2,few,TRBJ2-3,TRBV2,15,CASSLQTSGIESQYF,TGTGCCAGCAGCCTTCAGACTAGCGGGATAGAGTCGCAGTATTTT
.,.,TRBJ1-3,TRBV19,15,CASSAWALSGNTIYF,TGTGCCAGTAGTGCGTGGGCACTCTCTGGAAACACCATATATTTT
.,medium-sized,TRBJ2-3,TRBV27,12,CASSQNTDTQYF,TGTGCCAGCAGTCAGAACACAGATACGCAGTATTTT
.,.,TRBJ2-5,TRBV20-1,14,CSARDFGFQETQYF,TGCAGTGCTAGAGATTTTGGATTTCAAGAGACCCAGTACTTC
.,.,TRBJ1-1,TRBV4-1,16,CASSQDRMFGNTEAFF,TGCGCCAGCAGCCAAGACAGGATGTTTGGCAACACTGAAGCTTTCTTT
.,many,TRBJ1-1,TRBV28,14,CASSPWTENTEAFF,TGTGCCAGCAGTCCCTGGACAGAAAACACTGAAGCTTTCTTT
TRBD1,.,TRBJ2-7,TRBV12-3/TRBV12-4,15,CASSRRTGLTYEQYF,TGTGCCAGCAGTCGACGGACAGGCCTAACCTACGAGCAGTACTTC
.,many,TRBJ2-7,TRBV20-1,11,CSAYSDYEQYF,TGCAGTGCTTATAGCGACTACGAGCAGTACTTC
.,.,TRBJ2-7,TRBV1,13,CTSELAGPYEQYF,TGCACCAGCGAACTAGCGGGACCCTACGAGCAGTACTTC